Reported below is one T cell receptor beta chain. These data originate in a study of response to subunit inactivated influenza vaccine. CDR1 and CDR2 (germline): SEHNR, FQNEAQ (reference sequence). The CDR3 sequence is 16 residues long. J lost 9 bases, V lost 2 bases, and 10 bases had no gene match. TCRdb analysed the RT-PCR reads with MiXCR anew, one entry per CDR3 protein. The sample consists of about 540,000 distinct CDR3 sequences, less than 25% of them appearing once. Another study also made use of these data, one on T cells expressing NK-cell markers. From that study: TCR beta libraries carry UMIs added by 5'RACE template switching. Obtained from sorted CD3+CD56+NKG2C+, CD3+CD56+NKG2C- and CD3+CD56-NKG2C+ T cells were the TCR beta repertoires. HCMV serostatus: most of the eight sequenced donors positive, one negative. The share of CD8+ T cells held by dominant NKG2C+ clonotypes was about 1.0-8% in roughly 6 donors.

This clonotype originated in a man in his fifties who received an inactivated influenza vaccine. The sequencing used CD4+ T cells sorted from PBMCs, collected approximately 12 days after vaccination. The chain couples TRBV7-9 to TRBJ2-1, with 10 bases fitting TRBD2. CDR3 residues: CASSLSPSGRVIEQFF. The CDR3 DNA sequence: TGTGCCAGCAGCTTATCGCCAAGCGGGAGGGTGATTGAGCAGTTCTTC.